This TCR beta chain was sequenced during a study of Graves' ophthalmopathy and Graves' hyperthyroidism. Isolation of PBMCs was performed using about 9 ml of fresh peripheral blood. Notes on the study in general: The model flagged ophthalmopathy progression at more than 70% sensitivity and less than 75% specificity.

Germline V CDR1 and CDR2: GTSNPN, SVGIG (reference sequence). The V gene lost 2 bases and the J gene lost 3 bases, with 4 bases spanning the gap. This CDR3 region has 11 residues. This clonotype was detected ten times or more. The antigen is undetermined. Researchers took RNA transcripts and amplified TCR beta CDR3 regions from them. Second-round multiplex PCR came after first-round RT-PCR with HTBI primers. TCRdb reanalysed the multiplex PCR reads using MiXCR and keeps one entry per CDR3 protein. The table lists about 210,000 distinct CDR3 sequences, less than 30% of them singletons. The chain carries TRBV30 and TRBJ1-1; D ambiguous. The sequencing sample was made of peripheral blood. The clonotype was recovered from a man aged 50 or older with Graves' ophthalmopathy. The CDR3 bases are TGTGCCTGGAGTCTCCACACTGAAGCTTTCTTT. Its protein product is CAWSLHTEAFF.